These T cell receptor beta chains were read from a single sample in a study of cytomegalovirus exposure and HLA in healthy donors. Libraries were prepared by immunoSEQ multiplex PCR; TCRdb keeps only in-frame clonotypes and omits some of them. The data hold more than 95,000 clones, with over 65% observed a single time. Material: PBMCs. The receptors were sampled from a man between 40 and 49 years old in good health and CMV-seropositive. The CDR3 runs from the conserved cysteine through the conserved F or W. A D gene is named only where the DNA matches it firmly. Not every row has a clone size; where given, it reads once, few, many or a size class.

v_gene	j_gene	abundance	d_gene	CDR3aa	CDR3nt
TRBV5-4	TRBJ2-6	-	-	CASSQSAGNSGANVLTF	TGTGCCAGCAGCCAATCTGCGGGGAACTCTGGGGCCAACGTCCTGACTTTC
TRBV6-1	TRBJ1-5	-	TRBD1	CASSYRTGNQPQHF	TGTGCCAGCAGCTACAGGACAGGGAACCAGCCCCAGCATTTT
TRBV19	TRBJ2-7	-	-	CASRDPATGILGEQYF	TGTGCCAGTAGGGATCCGGCAACGGGGATATTGGGAGAGCAGTACTTC
TRBV11-3	TRBJ2-7	-	-	CASSSLYEQYF	TGTGCCAGCAGCTCCCTCTACGAGCAGTACTTC
TRBV21-1	TRBJ2-7	-	-	CASSSYSRGSYEQYF	TGTGCCAGCAGCTCCTACTCCAGAGGCTCCTACGAGCAGTACTTC
TRBV6-4	TRBJ1-1	-	-	CASSDSTGDGKGCGTEAFF	TGTGCCAGCAGTGACTCGACGGGTGACGGTAAGGGGTGTGGGACTGAAGCTTTCTTT
TRBV6-5	TRBJ2-1	-	-	CASSPTGRSYNEQFF	TGTGCCAGCAGCCCTACAGGGAGATCCTACAATGAGCAGTTCTTC
TRBV19	TRBJ2-1	-	-	CASKRENSQFF	TGTGCCAGTAAACGGGAAAATTCGCAGTTCTTC
TRBV5-1	TRBJ2-7	-	-	CASSPAAGSREQYF	TGCGCCAGCAGCCCAGCGGCCGGGAGTAGAGAGCAGTACTTC
TRBV28	TRBJ2-2	-	-	CASRLPQGTGELFF	TGTGCCAGCAGGCTACCACAGGGCACCGGGGAGCTGTTTTTT
TRBV4-1	TRBJ2-1	once	-	CASSQVTGTYYNEQFF	TGCGCCAGCAGCCAAGTCACCGGGACTTACTACAATGAGCAGTTCTTC